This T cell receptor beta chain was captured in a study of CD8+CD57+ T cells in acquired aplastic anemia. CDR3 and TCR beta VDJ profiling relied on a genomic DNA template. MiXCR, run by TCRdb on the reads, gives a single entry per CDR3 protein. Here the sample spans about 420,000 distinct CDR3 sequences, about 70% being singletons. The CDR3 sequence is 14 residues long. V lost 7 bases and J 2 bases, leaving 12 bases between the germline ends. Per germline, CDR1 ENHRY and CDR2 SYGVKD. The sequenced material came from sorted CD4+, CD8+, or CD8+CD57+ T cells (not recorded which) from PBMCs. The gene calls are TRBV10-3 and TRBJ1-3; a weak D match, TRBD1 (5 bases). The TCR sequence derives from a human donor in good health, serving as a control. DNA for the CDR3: TGTGCCATCACGGGGCAGGGAGCTGGAAACACCATATATTTT. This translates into CAITGQGAGNTIYF.